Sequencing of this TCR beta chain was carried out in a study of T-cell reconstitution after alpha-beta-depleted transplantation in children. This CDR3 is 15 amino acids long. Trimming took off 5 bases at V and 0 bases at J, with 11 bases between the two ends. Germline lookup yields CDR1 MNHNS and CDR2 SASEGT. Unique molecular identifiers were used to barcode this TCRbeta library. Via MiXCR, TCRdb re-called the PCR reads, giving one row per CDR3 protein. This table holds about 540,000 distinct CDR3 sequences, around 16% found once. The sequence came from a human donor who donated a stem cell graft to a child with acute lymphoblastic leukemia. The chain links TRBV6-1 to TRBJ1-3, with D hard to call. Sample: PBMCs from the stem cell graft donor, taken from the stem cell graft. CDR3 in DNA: TGTGCCAGCAGTAAACGGCCGGACTCTGGAAACACCATATATTTT. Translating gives CASSKRPDSGNTIYF.